This entry lists 5 T cell receptor beta chains sequenced from one sample in a study of T cell responses to AZD1222 COVID-19 vaccine. The data were produced by immunoSEQ multiplex PCR, yet TCRdb's version contains in-frame clones alone and is incomplete. The sample holds 100,000 to 140,000 clones, around 90% seen once. The sequenced sample was peripheral blood, obtained on day 0 of AZD1222 vaccination. Every receptor here comes from an adult in good health.

The chain is built from TRBV6-2 or TRBV6-3 and TRBJ2-7; TRBD1 aligns across 10 bases. Germline assignment: CDR1 MNHEY and CDR2 SVGEGT. V shed 0 bases and J 3 bases; nucleotides not matched to a gene: 2. CDR3 length equals 15 residues. CDR3 region: CASSYSRTGGYEQYF. The CDR3 DNA is TGTGCCAGCAGTTACTCGAGGACAGGGGGCTACGAGCAGTACTTC.

The genes are TRBV4-3 and TRBJ2-1; 12 nucleotides align to TRBD2. CDR1 LGHNA and CDR2 YSLEER come from the germline V gene. The CDR3 has 17 amino acids. V shed 1 base, J shed 8 bases, and the junction held 9 bases outside the gene matches. CDR3 bases: TGCGCCAGCAGCCAAGCCGTCCTAGCGGGAGGGCGGGATGAGCAGTTCTTC. It specifies CASSQAVLAGGRDEQFF.

The rearrangement uses TRBV7-6 and TRBJ2-7; a weak D match, TRBD1 (5 bases). V dropped 5 bases and J dropped 3 bases, with 11 bases sitting between them. CDR3 length: 13 amino acids. CDR1 is SGHVS, CDR2 FNYEAQ, per germline. The CDR3 region has the DNA TGTGCCAGCAGCACTGACAGTCTCTACGAGCAGTACTTC. It encodes CASSTDSLYEQYF.

This clone was recorded a few times. The CDR3, as DNA: TGTGCCAGCAGCTTAGTCTCCAATTCACCCCTCCACTTT. It yields the protein CASSLVSNSPLHF. V usage is TRBV7-2 and J usage is TRBJ1-6, with unresolved D. Looked up from germline, CDR1 is SGHTA and CDR2 is FQGNSA. Trimming took 1 base from V and 7 from J, leaving 5 bases between them. The CDR3 extends over 13 amino acids.

V usage is TRBV7-8 and J usage is TRBJ2-3; TRBD2 matches 8 bases. Germline loops: CDR1 SGHVS, CDR2 FQNEAQ. Trimming cost V 3 bases and J 4 bases; bases outside gene matches: 9. The CDR3 has 16 residues. The CDR3 DNA reads as TGTGCCAGCAGCTTTTCACAGCGGGAGATAGCAGATACGCAGTATTTT. Residues: CASSFSQREIADTQYF.